The rows below give T cell receptor beta chains drawn from one sample of a study of cytomegalovirus exposure and HLA in healthy donors. TCRdb's copy holds only in-frame clones and misses some; the assay was immunoSEQ multiplex PCR. In the table there are more than 100,000 clones, around 83% of which are singletons. The sample comprised PBMCs. These receptors all stem from a woman in her 50s in good health and CMV-seropositive. CDR3s leave out the opening cysteine and the closing phenylalanine or tryptophan.

J gene	V gene	CDR3 protein
TRBJ1-1	TRBV6-4	ASRDWDRGTEAF
TRBJ2-7	TRBV11-2	ASSLARSGSTYEQY
TRBJ2-1	TRBV10-3	AISMTTYNEQF
TRBJ2-4	TRBV6-6	ASRRQGAFDIQY
NA	TRBV29-1	SVRGKPSGRDFYEQY
TRBJ2-5	TRBV2	ASIFDRRKTQY
TRBJ2-5	TRBV5-4	ASSWTGRETQY
TRBJ2-7	TRBV7-9	ASSDAYEQY
TRBJ2-7	TRBV7-2	ASSYRQGAGEQY
TRBJ2-2	TRBV4-1	ASSQGGVNTGELF
TRBJ1-4	TRBV30	AWNGGFKENEKLF
TRBJ2-5	TRBV9	ASSIAVQETQY
TRBJ2-3	TRBV5-1	ASSLGAQGNTDTQY
TRBJ2-2	TRBV23-1	ASSQSSGESGTGELF
TRBJ1-2	TRBV19	ASKSRDLGAYGYT
TRBJ2-3	TRBV7-9	ASSHTGTNFPADTQY
TRBJ1-5	TRBV28	ASSSPTHSNQPQH
NA	TRBV7-2	ASSRLRASGGYEQY
TRBJ1-1	TRBV6-6	ASSYAMNTEAF
TRBJ1-1	TRBV7-9	ASSPGTLEAF
TRBJ2-1	TRBV5-1	ASSYPEEGWEQF
TRBJ2-7	TRBV18	ASSPFRQGPSSYEQY
TRBJ1-2	TRBV18	ASSPVDVPNYGYT
TRBJ2-7	TRBV2	ASTQDGGNSYEQY
TRBJ2-1	TRBV6-5	ASSYSVGTGSEQF
TRBJ1-1	TRBV18	ASSPSRPITEAF
TRBJ2-1	TRBV7-9	SSSLVVYDEQF
TRBJ2-7	TRBV28	ASSPRQTVFWKQY
TRBJ2-7	TRBV5-1	ASSFTSGRGRDEQY
TRBJ1-1	TRBV5-1	ASSRGANTEAF